The 16 T cell receptor beta chains below were found in one sample sequenced in a study of T cell responses to AZD1222 COVID-19 vaccine. Libraries were prepared by immunoSEQ multiplex PCR; TCRdb keeps only in-frame clonotypes and omits some of them. The sample records roughly 150,000 clones, 80% to 95% being singletons. This specimen was peripheral blood, taken on day 0 of AZD1222 vaccination. These receptors all stem from an adult in good health.

This clone showed up just once. The CDR3 loop reads CAISESNSGHTEAFF. CDR3 bases: TGTGCCATCAGTGAGTCGAATTCGGGTCACACTGAAGCTTTCTTT. The V gene is TRBV10-3, the J gene TRBJ1-1, with D hard to call. Germline-derived CDR1 and CDR2 are ENHRY and SYGVKD. The CDR3 is 15 amino acids. The ends were cut back, 0 bases at V and 3 bases at J, with 11 bases in the middle.

The chain employs TRBV7-2 and TRBJ2-7; the D is unclear. Germline V gene data show CDR1 as SGHTA and CDR2 as FQGNSA. V dropped 5 bases and J dropped 6 bases, with 17 bases sitting between them. The CDR3 totals 14 residues. The DNA of the CDR3 is TGTGCCAGCAGCCCCCTTGCTGGGTGGGTCGAGCAGTACTTC. It specifies CASSPLAGWVEQYF.

This chain uses TRBV14 with TRBJ1-2; D is unclear. Germline CDR1 SGHDN, CDR2 FVKESK. Trimming cost V 1 base and J 8 bases, with 14 bases left between them. This CDR3 has 14 residues. The CDR3 region has the DNA TGTGCCAGCAGCCAAGCTGGTAATAACTGGGGCTACACCTTC. Protein sequence: CASSQAGNNWGYTF.

The genes are TRBV7-2 and TRBJ1-6; D perhaps matches TRBD1 (6 bases). This CDR3 comprises 15 residues. V was clipped by 1 base and J by 7 bases, with 11 bases between them. Germline V gene data show CDR1 as SGHTA and CDR2 as FQGNSA. The CDR3 sequence is CASSLDRVGNSPLHF. CDR3 DNA sequence: TGTGCCAGCAGCTTAGACAGGGTGGGCAATTCACCCCTCCACTTT.

This rearrangement joins TRBV2 to TRBJ2-7; D not certain. Germline V lookup: CDR1 SNHLY, CDR2 FYNNEI. The CDR3 consists of 12 residues. Trimming cost V 5 bases and J 5 bases, with 10 bases left between them. CDR3: CASSPRIDEQYF. The CDR3 DNA sequence: TGTGCCAGCAGTCCAAGGATCGACGAGCAGTACTTC.

The V call is TRBV2, the J call TRBJ2-5; 9 nucleotides match TRBD1. From germline, CDR1 is SNHLY and CDR2 FYNNEI. V lost 5 bases to trimming and J lost 4 bases; unmatched junction nucleotides: 5. This CDR3 comprises 14 residues. CDR3 sequence: CASSRDREVETQYF. CDR3 nucleotides: TGTGCCAGCAGTCGGGACAGGGAGGTAGAGACCCAGTACTTC.

This chain links TRBV5-5 with TRBJ2-3; possibly TRBD2 for D (6 bases). Germline loops: CDR1 SGHKS, CDR2 YYEKEE (reference sequence). The CDR3 totals 16 residues. Trimming stripped 3 bases from V and 0 bases from J, with 14 bases between. The CDR3 is CASSSRGGPSTDTQYF. CDR3 sequence (DNA): TGTGCCAGCAGCTCCCGGGGAGGACCTAGCACAGATACGCAGTATTTT. Complete variable domain (other parts from reference TRBV5-5 and TRBJ2-3): DAGVTQSPTHLIKTRGQQVTLRCSPISGHKSVSWYQQVLGQGPQFIFQYYEKEERGRGNFPDRFSARQFPNYSSELNVNALLLGDSALYLCASSSRGGPSTDTQYFGPGTRLTVL.

The V call is TRBV6-5, the J call TRBJ2-1, with unresolved D. Trimming cost V 0 bases and J 2 bases, with 5 bases left between them. This CDR3 contains 14 residues. CDR1 and CDR2 from the germline V gene are MNHEY and SVGAGI. The CDR3 coding sequence is TGTGCCAGCAGTTACTCGGCAGCCTACAATGAGCAGTTCTTC. It is translated as CASSYSAAYNEQFF.

Points on this clone: Sequence at one end of the junction differs from germline and may be a read error. The chain carries TRBV9 and TRBJ1-2; D is perhaps TRBD1 (6 bases). The CDR3 is 14 amino acids. In germline, CDR1 is SGDLS, CDR2 YYNGEE. The CDR3: CASSVGPGQPALFF. CDR3 nucleotides: TGTGCCAGCAGCGTAGGTCCCGGACAGCCAGCGCTCTTCTTC.

This chain uses TRBV11-2 with TRBJ2-6; D uncertain. CDR1 is SGHAT and CDR2 is FQNNGV in the germline V gene. The CDR3 extends over 12 amino acids. Trimming shortened V by 3 bases and J by 13 bases, and 10 bases separated the two germline ends. CDR3 DNA sequence: TGTGCCAGCAGCTTTACCCTTCAGGTCCTGACTTTC. It codes for CASSFTLQVLTF.

This chain links TRBV7-9 with TRBJ2-1; a possible D gene is TRBD2 (5 bases). Germline CDR1 and CDR2: SEHNR and FQNEAQ (reference sequence). This CDR3 region has 16 residues. V dropped 5 bases and J dropped 0 bases, with 14 bases sitting between them. In DNA form, the CDR3 reads TGTGCCAGCAGCCCCACGGGGTTATCCTCCTACAATGAGCAGTTCTTC. It encodes CASSPTGLSSYNEQFF.

The chain is built from TRBV9 and TRBJ1-1; 12 bases fit TRBD1. The length of the CDR3 is 16 residues. V was clipped by 4 bases and J by 5 bases; unmatched bases: 9. Germline values: CDR1 SGDLS, CDR2 YYNGEE. The CDR3 sequence: CASSPPGTGGWTEAFF. The CDR3 coding sequence is TGTGCCAGCAGCCCTCCCGGGACAGGGGGCTGGACTGAAGCTTTCTTT.

About this clone itself: Relative to the germline gene, one junction end is altered; a read error may explain this. V gene TRBV11-3 combines with J gene TRBJ1-1; TRBD1 might be the D (6 bases). CDR1 and CDR2 from the germline V gene are SGHNT and YENEEA. The CDR3 runs to 14 residues. CDR3 in amino acids: CASSLDRRNTEAFF. CDR3 DNA sequence: TGTGCCAGCAGTTTAGACAGGAGAAACACTGAAGCTTTCTTT. Combining the CDR3 with reference TRBV11-3 and TRBJ1-1 gives the whole variable domain EAGVVQSPRYKIIEKKQPVAFWCNPISGHNTLYWYLQNLGQGPELLIRYENEEAVDDSQLPKDRFSAERLKGVDSTLKIQPAELGDSAVYLCASSLDRRNTEAFFGQGTRLTVV.

This clone was detected once. The chain employs TRBV6-5 and TRBJ1-1; D is unclear. The CDR3 spans 14 residues. CDR1 is MNHEY, CDR2 SVGAGI, per germline. Trimming pared 3 bases from V and 1 base from J, leaving 9 bases between. The CDR3 coding sequence is TGTGCCAGCAGTTATGACGGCCCGAACACTGAAGCTTTCTTT. Its protein is CASSYDGPNTEAFF.

The chain employs TRBV19 and TRBJ1-1, with a tentative D call TRBD1 (6 bases). The CDR3 contains 13 residues. Germline values: CDR1 LNHDA, CDR2 SQIVND (reference sequence). The ends were cut back, 6 bases at V and 8 bases at J, with 16 bases in the middle. CDR3 DNA: TGTGCCAGTAGGCCAGCTCTCGGGACAGAAGCTTTCTTT. This gives the protein CASRPALGTEAFF.

There are a few counts of this clone. This chain connects TRBV6-5 to TRBJ1-5; tentative D call: TRBD1 (6 bases). Trimming stripped 2 bases from V and 5 bases from J, with 13 bases between. The germline V gene encodes CDR1 MNHEY and CDR2 SVGAGI. The CDR3 sequence is 15 residues long. CDR3 region: CASSYDGQNYQPQHF. CDR3 DNA: TGTGCCAGCAGTTACGACGGACAGAACTATCAGCCCCAGCATTTT.